The rows below give T cell receptor beta chains drawn from one sample of a study of T cell changes during pregnancy in multiple sclerosis. The repertoire was sequenced with immunoSEQ multiplex PCR; TCRdb's copy has only in-frame clones and lacks some. This repertoire shows tens of thousands of clones, 80% to 85% found once; its top ten account for around 0.58%. Source: CD4+ T cells from peripheral blood mononuclear cells, taken before pregnancy. The receptors were gathered from a female donor with multiple sclerosis, enrolled in a pregnancy study. Each CDR3 is given with its conserved first and last residue. The D gene is left open where the match is weak. Clone size, where shown, is once, few, many, or a class for clones that have expanded.

len | abundance | j_gene | d_gene | v_gene | CDR3nt | CDR3aa
13 | NA | TRBJ1-1 | NA | TRBV2 | TGTGCTAGTAGGACAGAATTGAACACTGAAGCTTTCTTT | CASRTELNTEAFF
16 | few | TRBJ2-5 | TRBD2 | TRBV11-3 | TGTGCCAGCAGCCTGGGTTCTAGCGGGAGTGGGGAGACCCAGTACTTC | CASSLGSSGSGETQYF
15 | NA | TRBJ2-1 | TRBD1 | TRBV5-1 | TGCGCCAGCAGCTCGACAGGGACGCTGGACAATGAGCAGTTCTTC | CASSSTGTLDNEQFF
14 | NA | TRBJ2-7 | TRBD2 | TRBV7-2 | TGTGCCAGCAGCGGCGCGGGGGGCTCCTACGAGCAGTACTTC | CASSGAGGSYEQYF
11 | NA | TRBJ2-7 | NA | TRBV10-3 | TGTGCCATCAAGAGTGACTACGAGCAGTACTTC | CAIKSDYEQYF
15 | NA | TRBJ1-1 | NA | TRBV4-2 | TGTGCCAGCAGCCAAGATTTCGAGGGAAACACTGAAGCTTTCTTT | CASSQDFEGNTEAFF
14 | many | TRBJ2-7 | TRBD1 | TRBV5-6 | TGTGCCAGCAGCTCCGGACAGGGTCGGTACGAGCAGTACTTC | CASSSGQGRYEQYF
14 | NA | TRBJ2-1 | NA | TRBV7-2 | TGTGCCAGCAGCTCGTGGGGACTTTACAATGAGCAGTTCTTC | CASSSWGLYNEQFF
15 | NA | TRBJ1-5 | NA | TRBV11-2 | TGTGCCAGCAGCTTAGACAGGTCCGCCAATCAGCCCCAGCATTTT | CASSLDRSANQPQHF
14 | NA | TRBJ2-7 | TRBD2 | TRBV9 | TGTGCCAGCAGCGTAGGGGAGGGCGCCTACGAGCAGTACTTC | CASSVGEGAYEQYF
13 | NA | TRBJ2-6 | NA | TRBV29-1 | TGCAGCGTTGGTCGTGCTGGGGCCAACGTCCTGACTTTC | CSVGRAGANVLTF
15 | NA | TRBJ2-1 | NA | TRBV7-2 | TGTGCCAGCAGCTTAGGGGGACACCAAAACAATGAGCAGTTCTTC | CASSLGGHQNNEQFF
15 | NA | TRBJ2-3 | TRBD2 | TRBV19 | TGTGCCAGTAGCTGGCGGGCGGGGGGCATAGATACGCAGTATTTT | CASSWRAGGIDTQYF
15 | many | TRBJ1-1 | TRBD1 | TRBV14 | TGTGCCAGCAGCCAAACGGGACCGAGGGGGCCAGAAGCTTTCTTT | CASSQTGPRGPEAFF
16 | NA | TRBJ2-5 | TRBD2 | TRBV11-3 | TGTGCCAGCAGCTCTGGACTAGCGGGGAGTCGGGAGACCCAGTACTTC | CASSSGLAGSRETQYF
16 | NA | TRBJ1-5 | TRBD1 | TRBV2 | TGTGCCAGCAGTGAGGGGGACAGGGGTAGCAATCAGCCCCAGCATTTT | CASSEGDRGSNQPQHF
14 | once | TRBJ1-5 | NA | TRBV11-2 | TGTGCCAGCAGCTTGACTCAGGGCCGCGGGCCCCAGCATTTT | CASSLTQGRGPQHF
14 | NA | TRBJ1-5 | NA | TRBV4-2 | TGTGCCAGCAGCCAAGATCCCCAGGGCCAGCCCCAGCATTTT | CASSQDPQGQPQHF
17 | once | TRBJ1-2 | NA | TRBV18 | TGTGCCAGCTCACCGGGGGCAGGTTCCTCACTTGACTATGGCTACACCTTC | CASSPGAGSSLDYGYTF
18 | few | TRBJ2-6 | TRBD2 | TRBV7-9 | TGTGCCAGCAGCTTAGTATTAGCGGGAGTAGCTGGGGCCAACGTCCTGACTTTC | CASSLVLAGVAGANVLTF